The 27 T cell receptor beta chains below come from one sample, sequenced in a study of cytomegalovirus exposure and HLA in healthy donors. The study ran its PCR with 60 Vbeta and 13 Jbeta primers. Assay: immunoSEQ multiplex PCR; the TCRdb copy retains only in-frame clones and omits some. Of approximately 140,000 clones listed, 88% are singletons. The sample taken for sequencing was PBMCs. These receptors all stem from a woman in her thirties or forties in good health and CMV-seronegative.

This clone came up once. V and J are TRBV6-1 and TRBJ1-4; D may be TRBD1 (6 bases). The V gene's germline CDR1 is MNHNS and CDR2 SASEGT. The CDR3 sequence is 14 residues long. Between the trimmed V and J ends, which lost 5 bases and 0 bases, there was a span of 7 bases. In nucleotides, the CDR3 is TGTGCCAGCAGTCCAGGGGCAACTAATGAAAAACTGTTTTTT. It specifies CASSPGATNEKLFF.

This chain joins TRBV6-1 and TRBJ1-2, with TRBD1 matching over 9 bases. Germline values: CDR1 MNHNS, CDR2 SASEGT. V shed 9 bases, J shed 8 bases, and the junction held 10 bases outside the gene matches. The CDR3 totals 13 residues. The CDR3 region is CASLRGQGLGYTF. The CDR3 nucleotides are TGTGCCAGTCTCCGGGGACAGGGCTTGGGCTACACCTTC.

This chain connects TRBV19 to TRBJ2-7, with 8 positions matching TRBD1. The germline CDR1 and CDR2 sequences are LNHDA and SQIVND (reference sequence). CDR3 length: 15 residues. With V trimmed by 4 bases and J by 7 bases, 12 bases remained unmatched. The CDR3 loop reads CASSNRQGSPREQYF. The CDR3 DNA follows: TGTGCCAGTAGTAACAGACAGGGGTCCCCTCGAGAGCAGTACTTC.

The chain employs TRBV6-5 and TRBJ2-1; TRBD2 might be the D (5 bases). The CDR3 covers 14 residues. Trimming stripped 0 bases from V and 6 bases from J, with 9 bases between. Germline V lookup: CDR1 MNHEY, CDR2 SVGAGI. CDR3 loop: CASSYSRDGNEQFF. The CDR3 DNA reads as TGTGCCAGCAGTTACTCTCGGGATGGCAATGAGCAGTTCTTC.

This chain joins TRBV6-1 and TRBJ2-7, with 10 bases matching TRBD1. This CDR3 has 12 amino acids. Germline lookup yields CDR1 MNHNS and CDR2 SASEGT. V dropped 4 bases and J dropped 6; count of bases not matched to a gene: 0. The CDR3 sequence is CASSGTGGEQYF. The CDR3 nucleotides are TGTGCCAGCAGTGGGACAGGGGGCGAGCAGTACTTC.

The table lists this clone with a count of one. Other DNA sequences of this sample code for an identical CDR3. This chain joins TRBV2 and TRBJ2-5; unclear D gene. Trimming pared 6 bases from V and 5 bases from J, leaving 4 bases between. This CDR3 spans 10 amino acids. The germline CDR1 and CDR2 sequences are SNHLY and FYNNEI. CDR3 sequence (DNA): TGTGCCAGCAGCCTGGAGACCCAGTACTTC. This codes for CASSLETQYF.

This clone has a handful of counts. This chain connects TRBV5-4 to TRBJ2-3; TRBD2 matches at 8 bases. The CDR3 is made up of 15 amino acids. Trimming at V came to 2 bases and at J to 3 bases, leaving 5 bases not matched to a gene. Germline values: CDR1 SGHNT, CDR2 YYREEE (reference sequence). The CDR3: CASSLSGLVTDTQYF. The CDR3 DNA reads as TGTGCCAGCAGCTTATCGGGACTAGTTACAGATACGCAGTATTTT.

The V gene is TRBV5-1, the J gene TRBJ2-3, with TRBD2 identical over 8 bases. The CDR3 runs to 16 residues. V dropped 5 bases and J dropped 1; count of bases not matched to a gene: 9. Germline CDR1 SGHRS, CDR2 YFSETQ. CDR3 in amino acids: CASSTSGSRGTDTQYF. DNA of the CDR3: TGCGCCAGCAGTACCAGCGGGAGCCGCGGCACAGATACGCAGTATTTT.

This clone was observed a single time. This sequence joins TRBV11-3 and TRBJ2-3; 9 positions match TRBD1. The CDR3 sequence is 14 residues long. V lost 4 bases and J lost 4; bases outside the gene matches: 3. Germline-derived CDR1 and CDR2 are SGHNT and YENEEA. The chain's CDR3 is CASSSGTGPDTQYF. The CDR3 region has the DNA TGTGCCAGCAGCTCCGGGACAGGGCCAGATACGCAGTATTTT.

In the case of this clone: At one end, the junction sequence differs from germline, possibly due to a read error. This chain connects TRBV7-9 to TRBJ2-7; perhaps TRBD2 as D (5 bases). In germline, CDR1 is SEHNR, CDR2 FQNEAQ (reference sequence). CDR3 length: 12 residues. CDR3 coding DNA: TGTTCCAGCAGCAGACTATTGTACGAGCAGTACTTC. Protein: CSSSRLLYEQYF.

Comment on this clone: The germline gene is not matched at one end of the junction; a read error may be the cause. J is TRBJ1-3 and V is TRBV7-9; D call uncertain. Looked up from germline, CDR1 is SEHNR and CDR2 is FQNEAQ (reference sequence). There are 13 residues in the CDR3. CDR3 sequence (DNA): TGTTCCAGCAGCTGGTTCGAGGGAAACACCATATATTTT. Translated: CSSSWFEGNTIYF.

CDR3 amino acids: CASWGLSRGIQYF. DNA of the CDR3: TGTGCCAGTTGGGGACTCTCCCGGGGCATTCAGTACTTC. This chain joins TRBV27 and TRBJ2-4; maybe TRBD2 (6 bases). Deletions cut 9 bases from V and 9 bases from J, with 18 bases between. The CDR3 spans 13 residues. Per the germline V gene, CDR1 is MNHEY and CDR2 is SMNVEV (reference sequence).

This chain links TRBV11-2 with TRBJ2-1; the D gene is possibly TRBD2 (7 bases). In germline, CDR1 is SGHAT, CDR2 FQNNGV. The CDR3 runs 17 residues. Between the trimmed V and J ends, which lost 7 bases and 3 bases, there was a span of 22 bases. The CDR3 reads CASNMWGAGEVYNEQFF. In nucleotides, the CDR3 is TGTGCCAGCAACATGTGGGGGGCGGGAGAAGTCTACAATGAGCAGTTCTTC.

The CDR3 here is CASSKTSGRVTQYF. For the CDR3, the DNA is TGTGCCAGCAGTAAGACTAGCGGGAGAGTTACGCAGTATTTT. V is TRBV6-4 and J is TRBJ2-3; 12 bases agree with TRBD2. The CDR3 extends over 14 amino acids. J gave up 8 bases and V 5 bases, and 5 bases lay outside the gene matches. The germline CDR1 and CDR2 sequences are MRHNA and SNTAGT.

V usage is TRBV28 and J usage is TRBJ1-4; D gene ambiguous. The CDR3 consists of 13 residues. Trimming removed 8 bases from V and 3 bases from J, with 10 bases in between. Germline V gene sequence: CDR1 MDHEN, CDR2 SYDVKM. Here the CDR3 DNA reads TGTGCCAGCCGTCGGGGTCCTAATGAAAAACTGTTTTTT. The encoded protein is CASRRGPNEKLFF. The full variable domain, completed using reference TRBV28 and TRBJ1-4, is DVKVTQSSRYLVKRTGEKVFLECVQDMDHENMFWYRQDPGLGLRLIYFSYDVKMKEKGDIPEGYSVSREKKERFSLILESASTNQTSMYLCASRRGPNEKLFFGSGTQLSVL.

The CDR3 spells CASSLRGGNNQPQHF. CDR3 sequence (DNA): TGTGCCAGCAGCTTACGGGGGGGTAACAATCAGCCCCAGCATTTT. The chain joins TRBV7-2 to TRBJ1-5; weak D call: TRBD1 (5 bases). This CDR3 has 15 residues. Germline assignment: CDR1 SGHTA and CDR2 FQGNSA. V was pared by 2 bases and J by 3 bases, with 11 bases between.

The chain recombines TRBV6-5 with TRBJ2-1; D call uncertain. Trimming took off 6 bases at V and 10 bases at J, with 13 bases between the two ends. The CDR3 is 12 amino acids. Germline V gives CDR1 MNHEY, CDR2 SVGAGI. CDR3 DNA: TGTGCCAGCAGAGAATGGGCAGGCGAGCAGTTCTTC. It is translated as CASREWAGEQFF.

The rearrangement joins TRBV5-4 to TRBJ2-3, with D hard to call. Germline CDR1 SGHNT, CDR2 YYREEE (reference sequence). The CDR3 length is 18 residues. V lost 1 base and J lost 2, with 20 bases in between. The CDR3 loop is CASSLYGLRIHPTDTQYF. The DNA of the CDR3 is TGTGCCAGCAGCTTGTACGGTCTGAGGATCCACCCCACAGATACGCAGTATTTT.

This clone has a single count. At the DNA level, this CDR3 is encoded by other sequences in the same sample as well. This chain links TRBV11-3 with TRBJ1-1; no firm D call. This CDR3 has 13 residues. Germline CDR1 reads SGHNT; CDR2 reads YENEEA. Trimming removed 3 bases at V and 5 bases at J, with 10 bases between. The CDR3, as DNA: TGTGCCAGCAGCTTTGGCAGAAATACTGAAGCTTTCTTT. This encodes CASSFGRNTEAFF.

The chain uses TRBV7-2 and TRBJ1-2; D perhaps matches TRBD1 (5 bases). V was cut by 2 bases and J by 3 bases, with 13 bases left in between. The CDR3 contains 15 residues. Germline-derived CDR1 and CDR2 are SGHTA and FQGNSA. The CDR3 DNA reads as TGTGCCAGCAGCTTATACGGGGGAAACGACTATGGCTACACCTTC. Translation: CASSLYGGNDYGYTF.

The rearrangement joins TRBV28 to TRBJ2-7, with 8 nucleotides matching TRBD1. V shed 4 bases, J shed 3 bases, and the junction held 8 bases outside the gene matches. CDR1 MDHEN and CDR2 SYDVKM come from the germline V gene. The CDR3 is made up of 15 amino acids. CDR3 nucleotides: TGTGCCAGCAGTTCCTCCGGGACAGGTCTCTACGAGCAGTACTTC. Its protein is CASSSSGTGLYEQYF.

Only one count was recorded for this clone. The chain recombines TRBV5-4 with TRBJ2-1; D may be TRBD2 (6 bases). The V gene's germline CDR1 is SGHNT and CDR2 YYREEE (reference sequence). CDR3 length: 16 amino acids. V was shortened by 4 bases and J by 2 bases, with 16 bases between the two germline ends. CDR3 protein: CASSPPGASAYNEQFF. The CDR3 DNA follows: TGTGCCAGCAGCCCACCTGGCGCTAGCGCCTACAATGAGCAGTTCTTC.

This chain uses TRBV29-1 with TRBJ2-1, with D maybe TRBD2 (6 bases). Between the trimmed V and J ends, which lost 2 bases and 6 bases, there was a span of 14 bases. In germline, CDR1 is SQVTM, CDR2 ANQGSEA. This CDR3 has 14 residues. The CDR3 reads CSVEFGSGSNEQFF. In DNA, the CDR3 is TGCAGCGTTGAATTCGGGAGCGGCTCCAATGAGCAGTTCTTC.

The gene calls are TRBV5-1 and TRBJ1-1; TRBD1 matches 7 bases. CDR3 length equals 13 residues. With 2 bases clipped from V and 3 bases from J, the junction kept 1 base outside the gene matches. Germline values: CDR1 SGHRS, CDR2 YFSETQ. The CDR3 bases are TGCGCCAGCAGCTTTACAGGGGACACTGAAGCTTTCTTT. As protein: CASSFTGDTEAFF.

This clone has only one observation. The chain employs TRBV5-4 and TRBJ1-1; tentatively, D is TRBD1 (6 bases). CDR1 is SGHNT and CDR2 is YYREEE in the germline V gene (reference sequence). The CDR3 covers 15 residues. Trimming pared 1 base from V and 0 bases from J, leaving 10 bases between. CDR3 nucleotides: TGTGCCAGCAGCTTGCCGCGGGGGCTGAACACTGAAGCTTTCTTT. This translates into CASSLPRGLNTEAFF.

This clone was detected once. The chain combines TRBV5-6 with TRBJ2-7, with a tentative D call TRBD2 (5 bases). The germline gives CDR1 SGHDT, CDR2 YYEEEE. V lost 3 bases and J lost 2, with 12 bases in between. The CDR3 consists of 14 residues. In nucleotides, the CDR3 is TGTGCCAGCAGCTCACTAGGGCGCGCCTACGAGCAGTACTTC. Its translation is CASSSLGRAYEQYF.

The chain is built from TRBV19 and TRBJ2-4; 8 bases are a match to TRBD1. The CDR3 has 15 residues. In germline, CDR1 is LNHDA, CDR2 SQIVND (reference sequence). V was pared by 7 bases and J by 6 bases, with 11 bases of the junction left unmatched. Here the CDR3 reads CASTAGGAGRNIQYF. The DNA for the CDR3 is TGTGCCAGTACTGCAGGGGGCGCGGGGAGAAACATTCAGTACTTC. The full variable domain, its missing parts supplied by reference TRBV19 and TRBJ2-4, is DGGITQSPKYLFRKEGQNVTLSCEQNLNHDAMYWYRQDPGQGLRLIYYSQIVNDFQKGDIAEGYSVSREKKESFPLTVTSAQKNPTAFYLCASTAGGAGRNIQYFGAGTRLSVL.